These 2 T cell receptor beta chains originate from one sample sequenced in a study of T cells in women clearing cervical HPV infection (dated by TCRdb to 2016 to 2018). Library method: the immunoSEQ multiplex PCR assay. As stored in TCRdb, this immuneACCESS dataset retains in-frame rearrangements with V and J assigned. A fraction of the clones does not appear; measured against another copy, unresolved V genes explain less than half of the discrepancy, and the remainder lacks a known reason. The sample's clone listing holds about 16,000 clones. The ten largest clonotypes hold under 12% of the sample. The sample consisted of blood buffy coat. All receptors come from a woman aged 18-70 years with a cervical HPV16 infection that either progressed to CIN3+ or cleared (not recorded which).

Details on this clone: The read ends 3 residues early relative to the CDR3; the germline J gene fills the gap. The chain recombines TRBV28 with TRBJ1-1, with D tentatively TRBD1 (6 bases). This CDR3 contains 14 residues. V was cut by 6 bases and J by 4 bases, with 15 bases left in between. CDR1 and CDR2 from the germline V gene are MDHEN and SYDVKM. The CDR3 spells CASRNTGSRTEAFF. CDR3 DNA (partial): TGTGCCAGCAGAAATACAGGGAGTCGCACTGAA.

Details on this clone: The read ends 3 residues before the CDR3 terminus; that terminus is restored from the germline J gene. The gene calls are TRBV6-2 or TRBV6-3 and TRBJ1-1; D is ambiguous. CDR1 and CDR2 (germline): MNHEY, SVGEGT. CDR3 length: 13 amino acids. The V end lost 5 bases, the J end lost 0 bases, and 7 bases lay between the germline ends. The CDR3 spells CASSMRVNTEAFF. CDR3 DNA (partial): TGTGCCAGCAGTATGAGGGTGAACACTGAA.